What follows are 5 T cell receptor beta chains derived from one specimen sequenced in a study of spatial heterogeneity in lung cancer. Time point of the sample: sample taken at primary tumor resection. TCRdb reanalysed the 5' RACE reads using MiXCR and keeps one entry per CDR3 protein. The data contain more than 60,000 distinct CDR3 sequences, approximately 8.1% of them seen just once; the ten biggest clones take up roughly 7.1%. The sequenced sample was PBMCs, obtained at surgery. The receptors originated from a male donor with early-stage non-small cell lung cancer.

This clonotype was counted a few times. This sequence joins TRBV5-6 and TRBJ2-7; TRBD1 is a possible D gene (5 bases). Between the trimmed V and J ends, which lost 1 base and 5 bases, there was a span of 10 bases. Germline CDR1 and CDR2: SGHDT and YYEEEE. CDR3 size: 13 residues. For the CDR3, the DNA is TGTGCCAGCAGCTTGTCCAGGGCCCACGAGCAGTACTTC. Its protein is CASSLSRAHEQYF.

This clonotype was seen repeatedly, ten times or more. The chain uses TRBV4-1 and TRBJ2-1; 11 bases are a match to TRBD1. Losses at the gene ends were 3 bases for V and 5 bases for J; bases not matched to a gene: 9. CDR3 length: 17 amino acids. Germline V gene data show CDR1 as MGHRA and CDR2 as YSYEKL. The CDR3 nucleotides are TGCGCCAGCAGCCAGGACGCCGGGGACAGGGGGGACAATGAGCAGTTCTTC. Amino acids: CASSQDAGDRGDNEQFF.

The CDR3 DNA reads TGTGCCACCAGTGACCCGGACATTTCCCACGAGCAGTACTTC. Encoded protein: CATSDPDISHEQYF. This chain connects TRBV24-1 to TRBJ2-7; D is possibly TRBD1 (5 bases). CDR3 length: 14 residues. V lost 4 bases and J lost 5, with 14 bases in between. CDR1 is KGHDR, CDR2 SFDVKD, per germline.

This clonotype occurred many times. The chain has TRBV4-3 and TRBJ1-1; D is ambiguous. The V gene's germline CDR1 is LGHNA and CDR2 YSLEER. Trimming pared 0 bases from V and 8 bases from J, leaving 10 bases between. This CDR3 spans 13 amino acids. DNA of the CDR3: TGCGCCAGCAGCCAAGATTTGGGCACAGAAGCTTTCTTT. Translating it yields CASSQDLGTEAFF.

The chain couples TRBV7-9 to TRBJ1-1; D not resolved. The V gene lost 4 bases and the J gene lost 9 bases, with 18 bases spanning the gap. Germline V gene lookup returns CDR1 SEHNR and CDR2 FQNEAQ (reference sequence). The CDR3 covers 14 residues. The CDR3 reads CASSSLSTETKAFF. CDR3 coding DNA: TGTGCCAGCAGCTCCTTATCGACCGAGACGAAAGCTTTCTTT.